One and the same sample provided the 30 T cell receptor beta chains below, sequenced in a study of cytomegalovirus exposure and HLA in healthy donors. Using immunoSEQ multiplex PCR, the repertoire was profiled, and TCRdb retains in-frame clones only, with some absent. The sample includes roughly 150,000 clones, over 85% seen only once; the top ten take 4% to 5%. What was sequenced was PBMCs. The receptors here all came from a man aged 18 to 30 in good health and CMV-seropositive.

The chain carries TRBV11-1 and TRBJ2-1; tentative D call: TRBD2 (5 bases). CDR3 size: 16 residues. Germline V lookup: CDR1 SGHAT, CDR2 FQDESV (reference sequence). Between the trimmed V and J ends, which lost 0 bases and 7 bases, there was a span of 16 bases. The CDR3 DNA follows: TGTGCCAGCAGCTTAGCGTCAGGAGGAGGCTGGAATGAGCAGTTCTTC. Translation gives CASSLASGGGWNEQFF.

This clone was detected a few times. The V call is TRBV30, the J call TRBJ1-3; D not resolved. The V and J ends lost 3 bases and 0 bases respectively, with 9 bases between them. The CDR3 consists of 14 residues. Germline loops: CDR1 GTSNPN, CDR2 SVGIG (reference sequence). The CDR3 DNA follows: TGTGCCTGGAGGGGCCCAGGCTCTGGAAACACCATATATTTT. Its translation is CAWRGPGSGNTIYF.

The chain links TRBV5-1 to TRBJ2-1; a possible D gene is TRBD1 (6 bases). The CDR3 loop spans 15 amino acids. Per the germline V gene, CDR1 is SGHRS and CDR2 is YFSETQ. Deletions cut 4 bases from V and 2 bases from J, with 13 bases between. CDR3 nucleotides: TGCGCCAGCAGCCCAAAGGGACAAGCCTACAATGAGCAGTTCTTC. Translated, it gives CASSPKGQAYNEQFF.

The V gene is TRBV5-5, the J gene TRBJ2-7, with D possibly being TRBD2 (7 bases). Trimming stripped 0 bases from V and 5 bases from J, with 18 bases between. The V gene's germline CDR1 is SGHKS and CDR2 YYEKEE (reference sequence). This CDR3 has 16 residues. For the CDR3, the DNA is TGTGCCAGCAGCTTGGGAGCTAGCGGTCGGGGGCACGAGCAGTACTTC. It yields the protein CASSLGASGRGHEQYF.

The gene calls are TRBV29-1 and TRBJ2-7, with D perhaps TRBD2 (6 bases). CDR3 length: 15 amino acids. V was shortened by 5 bases and J by 2 bases, with 19 bases between the two germline ends. Germline V gene sequence: CDR1 SQVTM, CDR2 ANQGSEA. The CDR3 sequence is CSVKKVSGEAYEQYF. Written as DNA, the CDR3 is TGCAGCGTTAAAAAAGTTTCGGGAGAGGCCTACGAGCAGTACTTC.

The count of this clone is one. The genes are TRBV21-1 and TRBJ1-5; the D segment call TRBD1 is taken from the table without a DNA check. TRBV21-1 is noted as a pseudogene. The CDR3 has 16 residues. CDR3 sequence (DNA): TGTGCCAGCAGATCCACGGACGACAGGGAGAGAGGGCCCCAGCATTTT. Translation gives CASRSTDDRERGPQHF.

J is TRBJ1-1 and V is TRBV12-5; TRBD1 aligns across 8 bases. Germline V lookup: CDR1 LGHNT, CDR2 FRNRAP. This CDR3 region has 20 residues. V dropped 0 bases and J dropped 1; count of bases not matched to a gene: 16. The CDR3 reads CASGLVVWQGARSGNTEAFF. The CDR3 DNA reads TGTGCTAGTGGTTTGGTAGTATGGCAGGGGGCAAGGTCGGGGAACACTGAAGCTTTCTTT.

The CDR3 region is CASSSTGRSGYTF. DNA for the CDR3: TGTGCCAGCAGTTCGACAGGGCGGAGTGGCTACACCTTC. V is TRBV28 and J is TRBJ1-2; TRBD1 agrees at 7 bases. The CDR3 consists of 13 residues. J gave up 7 bases and V 4 bases, and 6 bases lay outside the gene matches. Germline V gives CDR1 MDHEN, CDR2 SYDVKM.

The V gene is TRBV28, the J gene TRBJ2-7; D is perhaps TRBD1 (5 bases). Between the trimmed V and J ends, which lost 6 bases and 7 bases, there was a span of 22 bases. CDR1 is MDHEN and CDR2 is SYDVKM in the germline V gene. CDR3 size: 15 residues. The CDR3 loop is CASRPPRAEGREQYF. The DNA for the CDR3 is TGTGCCAGCAGACCACCCAGGGCGGAAGGGCGGGAGCAGTACTTC.

The chain employs TRBV7-8 and TRBJ2-1, with TRBD2 identical over 12 bases. Trimming took 5 bases from V and 0 from J; bases not matched to a gene: 8. CDR1 is SGHVS and CDR2 is FQNEAQ in the germline V gene. This CDR3 has 18 residues. The CDR3 region has the DNA TGTGCCAGCAGCGTACGACTAGCGGGAGTGAGCTCCTACAATGAGCAGTTCTTC. Protein product: CASSVRLAGVSSYNEQFF.

This clone was seen once. The rearrangement uses TRBV7-6 and TRBJ2-1, with 9 bases identical to TRBD2. Germline V CDR1 and CDR2: SGHVS, FNYEAQ. Germline trimming cut 5 bases from V and 4 bases from J; bases unmatched to any gene: 9. This CDR3 has 16 residues. The CDR3 DNA sequence: TGTGCCAGCAGCGGGCTAGGACTAGCGAATTACAATGAGCAGTTCTTC. It specifies CASSGLGLANYNEQFF.

The CDR3 region has the DNA TGCGCCAGCAGCCAAGTCAACCCTAGCACCGGGGAGCTGTTTTTT. Protein sequence: CASSQVNPSTGELFF. This chain connects TRBV4-1 to TRBJ2-2, with D unresolved. V gave up 1 base and J gave up 4 bases, with 10 bases separating them. CDR1 and CDR2 (germline): MGHRA, YSYEKL. The CDR3 consists of 15 residues.

The V gene is TRBV7-6, the J gene TRBJ2-3, with 9 bases lining up with TRBD2. The CDR3 is 16 residues long. Germline trimming cut 4 bases from V and 5 bases from J; bases unmatched to any gene: 10. Germline CDR1 reads SGHVS; CDR2 reads FNYEAQ. The CDR3 nucleotides read TGTGCCAGCAGCTCCTTAGCGGGAGAAGAAAGAGATACGCAGTATTTT. This sequence encodes CASSSLAGEERDTQYF. The whole variable domain, filled in from reference TRBV7-6 and TRBJ2-3, reads GAGVSQSPRYKVTKRGQDVALRCDPISGHVSLYWYRQALGQGPEFLTYFNYEAQQDKSGLPNDRFSAERPEGSISTLTIQRTEQRDSAMYRCASSSLAGEERDTQYFGPGTRLTVL.

The V call is TRBV19, the J call TRBJ1-5; 7 positions match TRBD1. The germline CDR1 and CDR2 sequences are LNHDA and SQIVND (reference sequence). This CDR3 spans 13 amino acids. Trimming cost V 6 bases and J 10 bases; bases outside gene matches: 9. DNA for the CDR3: TGTGCCAGTAGAACGGGACAGCCGGGTCCCCAGCATTTT. This sequence encodes CASRTGQPGPQHF.

V is TRBV19 and J is TRBJ2-7; D gene ambiguous. The CDR3 contains 13 residues. Trimming pared 5 bases from V and 1 base from J, leaving 9 bases between. CDR1 is LNHDA, CDR2 SQIVND, per germline (reference sequence). As DNA, the CDR3 is TGTGCCAGTAGTTCAGAAATGTCCTACGAGCAGTACTTC. This codes for CASSSEMSYEQYF.

This chain connects TRBV6-5 to TRBJ2-3; 9 bases map to TRBD1. CDR1 is MNHEY, CDR2 SVGAGI, per germline. This CDR3 region has 15 residues. Trimming cost V 4 bases and J 0 bases; bases outside gene matches: 2. The CDR3 DNA is TGTGCCAGCAGTTTTGGACAGGGGAGCACAGATACGCAGTATTTT. It specifies CASSFGQGSTDTQYF.

The chain combines TRBV4-1 with TRBJ2-2, with TRBD2 matching over 10 bases. Germline lookup yields CDR1 MGHRA and CDR2 YSYEKL. V shed 6 bases and J 6 bases; nucleotides not matched to a gene: 7. The CDR3 contains 15 residues. CDR3 in DNA: TGCGCCAGCAGGATAGCGGGAGGCCGGTCCGGGGAGCTGTTTTTT. Translation gives CASRIAGGRSGELFF.

The J gene is TRBJ2-3, the V gene TRBV27; D perhaps matches TRBD1 (6 bases). CDR1 is MNHEY, CDR2 SMNVEV, per germline (reference sequence). The CDR3 extends over 15 amino acids. Trimming shortened V by 5 bases and J by 1 base, and 13 bases separated the two germline ends. Written as DNA, the CDR3 is TGTGCCAGCAGTCCCACAGGGCACCGCACAGATACGCAGTATTTT. Translating it yields CASSPTGHRTDTQYF.

The chain uses TRBV5-1 and TRBJ2-6, with TRBD1 matching 7 bases. The CDR3 contains 17 residues. J was trimmed by 4 bases and V by 0 bases; bases with no gene match: 7. Germline-derived CDR1 and CDR2 are SGHRS and YFSETQ. This chain's CDR3 is CASSLVRLDRGANVLTF. DNA for the CDR3: TGCGCCAGCAGCTTGGTCCGACTGGACAGGGGGGCCAACGTCCTGACTTTC.

The rearrangement uses TRBV7-9 and TRBJ2-3, with D possibly matching TRBD2 (5 bases). Germline V gene sequence: CDR1 SEHNR, CDR2 FQNEAQ (reference sequence). This CDR3 contains 15 residues. Trimming removed 1 base at V and 0 bases at J, with 8 bases between. The CDR3 protein is CASSLGGPSTDTQYF. The CDR3 DNA is TGTGCCAGCAGCTTAGGAGGGCCGAGCACAGATACGCAGTATTTT.

The V and J genes are TRBV5-4 and TRBJ2-3; D gene uncertain. From germline, CDR1 is SGHNT and CDR2 YYREEE (reference sequence). This CDR3 contains 15 residues. V lost 0 bases to trimming and J lost 0 bases, with 8 bases between them. CDR3 coding DNA: TGTGCCAGCAGCTTGGATTTCGTTAGCACAGATACGCAGTATTTT. Protein sequence: CASSLDFVSTDTQYF.

This chain links TRBV7-6 with TRBJ1-5, with unresolved D. V was cut by 2 bases and J by 2 bases, with 4 bases left in between. CDR3 length: 13 amino acids. CDR1 SGHVS and CDR2 FNYEAQ come from the germline V gene. The CDR3: CASSLTRNQPQHF. CDR3 in DNA: TGTGCCAGCAGCTTAACTCGCAATCAGCCCCAGCATTTT.

The gene calls are TRBV29-1 and TRBJ2-1; TRBD1 agrees at 10 bases. This CDR3 spans 15 amino acids. Per germline, CDR1 SQVTM and CDR2 ANQGSEA. V lost 6 bases, J lost 0 bases, and 5 bases stayed unmatched. The CDR3 loop reads CSVPRDRGSYNEQFF. The CDR3 coding sequence is TGCAGCGTCCCCCGGGACAGGGGCTCCTACAATGAGCAGTTCTTC.

The chain is built from TRBV4-1 and TRBJ2-5, with 7 bases fitting TRBD1. The V segment lost 4 bases and the J segment 1 base; nucleotides outside the gene matches: 18. CDR1 is MGHRA and CDR2 is YSYEKL in the germline V gene. There are 19 residues in the CDR3. The CDR3 DNA reads TGCGCCAGCAGCCGAGCCTTCATGTCAGACAGGGTCAGCCAAGAGACCCAGTACTTC. It translates to CASSRAFMSDRVSQETQYF.

The V gene is TRBV18, the J gene TRBJ2-7; TRBD2 matches at 10 bases. The CDR3 length is 16 residues. J was trimmed by 5 bases and V by 0 bases; bases with no gene match: 7. The germline V gene has CDR1 KGHSH and CDR2 LQKENI. The CDR3 protein is CASSPPASGRSHEQYF. CDR3 nucleotides: TGTGCCAGCTCACCACCGGCTAGCGGGAGAAGCCACGAGCAGTACTTC.

The rearrangement joins TRBV27 to TRBJ2-6, with TRBD1 identical over 8 bases. The V segment lost 5 bases and the J segment 1 base; nucleotides outside the gene matches: 10. The CDR3 covers 18 residues. Per germline, CDR1 MNHEY and CDR2 SMNVEV (reference sequence). The CDR3 nucleotides read TGTGCCAGCAGTCTTTGGACAGGGATACGTTCTGGGGCCAACGTCCTGACTTTC. It yields the protein CASSLWTGIRSGANVLTF.

This chain joins TRBV7-9 and TRBJ2-7, with D unclear. This CDR3 is 15 amino acids long. The V end lost 4 bases, the J end lost 0 bases, and 13 bases lay between the germline ends. CDR1 is SEHNR, CDR2 FQNEAQ, per germline (reference sequence). Here the CDR3 reads CASSWSGGASYEQYF. CDR3 coding DNA: TGTGCCAGCAGCTGGAGTGGTGGTGCCTCCTACGAGCAGTACTTC.

This sequence joins TRBV7-8 and TRBJ2-2; 7 nucleotides align to TRBD1. Germline V CDR1 and CDR2: SGHVS, FQNEAQ. The CDR3 sequence is 16 residues long. V lost 4 bases to trimming and J lost 0 bases; unmatched junction nucleotides: 5. The CDR3 DNA is TGTGCCAGCAGCTCAGGGGGTCCCGCGAACACCGGGGAGCTGTTTTTT. Amino acids: CASSSGGPANTGELFF.

Only a few counts were recorded for this clone. The V call is TRBV28, the J call TRBJ1-3; no firm D call. The germline gives CDR1 MDHEN, CDR2 SYDVKM. V was cut by 10 bases and J by 2 bases, with 12 bases left in between. The CDR3 covers 13 residues. CDR3 amino acids: CATDRRTGNTIYF. CDR3 nucleotide sequence: TGTGCCACCGATCGGAGGACTGGAAACACCATATATTTT. Full variable domain (rest looked up from reference TRBV28 and TRBJ1-3): DVKVTQSSRYLVKRTGEKVFLECVQDMDHENMFWYRQDPGLGLRLIYFSYDVKMKEKGDIPEGYSVSREKKERFSLILESASTNQTSMYLCATDRRTGNTIYFGEGSWLTVV.

V and J are TRBV5-4 and TRBJ2-5; D is perhaps TRBD2 (6 bases). Germline CDR1 SGHNT, CDR2 YYREEE (reference sequence). V lost 4 bases and J lost 2, with 15 bases in between. The length of the CDR3 is 15 residues. CDR3 bases: TGTGCCAGCAGCCGGACTACATCGACTCAAGAGACCCAGTACTTC. It codes for CASSRTTSTQETQYF.